What follows describes a single T cell receptor beta chain. MiXCR, applied by TCRdb to the 5' RACE reads, yields one record per CDR3 protein. This table holds over 200,000 distinct CDR3 sequences, over 5% found once. The data stem from a study of identical twins. With 8 bases removed from V and 10 bases from J, the gap between germline ends came to 17 bases. The CDR3 contains 12 residues. Per the germline V gene, CDR1 is SEHNR and CDR2 is FQNEAQ (reference sequence). These data were also filed under a second study, of T cells expressing NK-cell markers. That source reports: One of the eight sequenced donors was seronegative, whereas the other seven were HCMV-seropositive. Of the CD8+ T cell pool in roughly six donors, roughly 1.0-8% was accounted for by dominant NKG2C+ clonotypes.

The V and J genes are TRBV7-9 and TRBJ1-1; weak D call: TRBD1 (5 bases). Sequencing input: CD8+ T cells sorted from blood. This sequence was found in a woman in her late teens or twenties in good health. This CDR3 reads CASRPGKLGAFF. CDR3 nucleotide sequence: TGTGCCAGCCGCCCAGGGAAACTGGGAGCTTTCTTT. Full variable domain (outside the CDR3, taken from reference TRBV7-9 and TRBJ1-1): DTGVSQNPRHKITKRGQNVTFRCDPISEHNRLYWYRQTLGQGPEFLTYFQNEAQLEKSRLLSDRFSAERPKGSFSTLEIQRTEQGDSAMYLCASRPGKLGAFFGQGTRLTVV.